This T cell receptor beta chain was documented in a study of shared clonotypes between healthy human individuals. Turning to the study itself: CD4 naive cells filled three plates per donor, CD4 memory three, CD8 naive two and CD8 memory one. General study findings and limits: Generally, naive subsets came out with larger estimated richness than memory subsets.

The CDR3 spans 13 residues. With 5 bases removed from V and 1 base from J, the gap between germline ends came to 5 bases. The germline gives CDR1 SGHAT, CDR2 FQNNGV. Terminally differentiated effector memory CD45RA+ cells were excluded from the naive CD8 cells, which were CD45RO-negative and positively selected for CCR7. Comment on this clone: Its antigen is not identified.

Across several immunoSEQ plates, the genomic DNA of each subset was split evenly. Repertoires were generated with immunoSEQ multiplex PCR, while TCRdb's copy carries only in-frame clones and drops some. The sample includes around 2,000,000 clones, about 93% of them seen just once. V and J are TRBV11-2 and TRBJ2-2; no clear D. Sequencing input: naive CD8+ T cells from PBMCs. The sequence was obtained from a man between 18 and 35 years old in good health. Some clones in this sample may be carry-over from other donors' samples. CDR3: CASSGRNTGELFF. CDR3 DNA: TGTGCCAGCAGCGGAAGGAACACCGGGGAGCTGTTTTTT. Full variable domain (missing parts from reference TRBV11-2 and TRBJ2-2): EAGVAQSPRYKIIEKRQSVAFWCNPISGHATLYWYQQILGQGPKLLIQFQNNGVVDDSQLPKDRFSAERLKGVDSTLKIQPAKLEDSAVYLCASSGRNTGELFFGEGSRLTVL.